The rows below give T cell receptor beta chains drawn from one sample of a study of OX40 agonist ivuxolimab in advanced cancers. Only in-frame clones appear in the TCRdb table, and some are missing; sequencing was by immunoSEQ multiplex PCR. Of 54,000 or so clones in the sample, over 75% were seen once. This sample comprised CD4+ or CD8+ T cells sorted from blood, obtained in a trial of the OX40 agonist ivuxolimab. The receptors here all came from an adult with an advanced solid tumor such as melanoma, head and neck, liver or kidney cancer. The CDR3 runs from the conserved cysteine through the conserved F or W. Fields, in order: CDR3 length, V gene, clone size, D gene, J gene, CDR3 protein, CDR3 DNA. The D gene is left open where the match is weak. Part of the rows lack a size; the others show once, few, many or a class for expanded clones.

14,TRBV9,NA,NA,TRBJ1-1,CASSVGGENTEAFF,TGTGCCAGCAGCGTAGGAGGGGAGAACACTGAAGCTTTCTTT
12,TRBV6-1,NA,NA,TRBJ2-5,CASAGPGETQYF,TGTGCCAGCGCTGGACCCGGGGAGACCCAGTACTTC
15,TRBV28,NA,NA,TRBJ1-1,CASSPAGGMNTEAFF,TGTGCCAGCAGTCCCGCAGGAGGTATGAACACTGAAGCTTTCTTT
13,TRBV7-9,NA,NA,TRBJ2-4,CASSLTTENIQYF,TGTGCCAGCAGCTTAACAACAGAAAACATTCAGTACTTC
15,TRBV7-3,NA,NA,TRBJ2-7,CASSSLATEGYEQYF,TGTGCCAGCAGCTCCCTAGCGACGGAGGGCTACGAGCAGTACTTC
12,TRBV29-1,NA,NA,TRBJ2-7,CSVARGPHEQYF,TGCAGCGTAGCCAGAGGGCCCCACGAGCAGTACTTC
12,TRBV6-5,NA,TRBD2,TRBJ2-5,CASSSPGLSKYF,TGTGCCAGCAGTTCCCCGGGACTATCAAAGTACTTC
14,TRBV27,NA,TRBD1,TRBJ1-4,CASSRRGGDEKLFF,TGTGCCAGCAGCCGAAGAGGGGGCGATGAAAAACTGTTTTTT
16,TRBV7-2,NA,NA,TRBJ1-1,CASSPVLAGGSTEAFF,TGTGCCAGCAGCCCTGTCTTGGCGGGCGGGTCCACTGAAGCTTTCTTT
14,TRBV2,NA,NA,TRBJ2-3,CASSLYTSTDTQYF,TGTGCCAGCAGTCTATACACTAGCACAGATACGCAGTATTTT
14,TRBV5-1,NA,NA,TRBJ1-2,CASSLQGQDYGYTF,TGCGCCAGCAGCTTGCAGGGGCAAGACTATGGCTACACCTTC
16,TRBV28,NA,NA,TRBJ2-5,CASSLRDIRRQETQYF,TGTGCCAGCAGTTTAAGGGACATCCGCCGCCAAGAGACCCAGTACTTC
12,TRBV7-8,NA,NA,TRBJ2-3,CASSASRDTQYF,TGTGCCAGCAGCGCCTCCAGGGATACGCAGTATTTT
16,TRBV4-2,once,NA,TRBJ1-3,CASSQEVVSSGNTIYF,TGTGCCAGCAGCCAAGAGGTCGTGAGCTCTGGAAACACCATATATTTT
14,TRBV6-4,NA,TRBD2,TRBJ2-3,CASSVVAGADTQYF,TGTGCCAGCAGTGTGGTAGCGGGGGCAGATACGCAGTATTTT
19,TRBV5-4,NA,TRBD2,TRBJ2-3,CASSLAGLAGGGRTDTQYF,TGTGCCAGCAGCTTGGCCGGACTAGCGGGGGGGGGACGCACAGATACGCAGTATTTT
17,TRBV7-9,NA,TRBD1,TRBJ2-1,CASSLDWGTGDYNEQFF,TGTGCCAGCAGTCTAGATTGGGGGACAGGGGACTACAATGAGCAGTTCTTC
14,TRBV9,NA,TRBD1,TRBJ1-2,CASSAGQGALGYTF,TGTGCCAGCAGCGCGGGACAGGGGGCGCTTGGCTACACCTTC
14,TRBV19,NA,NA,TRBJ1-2,CASSSPGRGYGYTF,TGTGCCAGTAGTTCCCCGGGCAGAGGCTATGGCTACACCTTC
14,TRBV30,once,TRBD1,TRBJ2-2,CASRDRGYTGELFF,TGTGCCTCAAGAGACAGGGGGTACACCGGGGAGCTGTTTTTT
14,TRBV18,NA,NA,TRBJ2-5,CASSPVRLGETQYF,TGTGCCAGCTCACCAGTAAGGCTTGGAGAGACCCAGTACTTC
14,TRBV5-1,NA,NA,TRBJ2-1,CASSLGENYNEQFF,TGCGCCAGCAGCTTGGGGGAGAACTACAATGAGCAGTTCTTC
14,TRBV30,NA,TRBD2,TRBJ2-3,CAWRERGGPDTQYF,TGTGCCTGGAGGGAGCGGGGGGGTCCAGATACGCAGTATTTT
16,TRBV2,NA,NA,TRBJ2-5,CASTESDGGPQETQYF,TGTGCCAGCACCGAGTCGGACGGGGGCCCTCAAGAGACCCAGTACTTC
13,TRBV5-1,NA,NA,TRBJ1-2,CASSLAAVSGYTF,TGCGCCAGCAGCTTGGCGGCTGTGTCTGGCTACACCTTC
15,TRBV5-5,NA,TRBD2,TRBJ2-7,CASSLAGTNSYEQYF,TGTGCCAGCAGCTTGGCCGGGACTAACTCCTACGAGCAGTACTTC
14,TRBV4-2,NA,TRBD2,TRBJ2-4,CASSPGGPTDIQYF,TGTGCCAGCAGTCCGGGGGGGCCAACGGACATTCAGTACTTC
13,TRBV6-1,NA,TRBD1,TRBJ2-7,CASGGQVFDEQYF,TGTGCCAGCGGGGGACAGGTATTCGACGAGCAGTACTTC
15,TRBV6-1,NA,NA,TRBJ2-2,CASSRSFPNTGELFF,TGTGCCAGCAGTCGGTCTTTCCCGAACACCGGGGAGCTGTTTTTT
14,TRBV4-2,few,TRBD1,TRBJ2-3,CASRRDRVGDTQYF,TGTGCCAGCAGGCGGGACAGGGTCGGAGATACGCAGTATTTT
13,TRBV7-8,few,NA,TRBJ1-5,CASSSGNLQPQHF,TGTGCCAGCAGCTCCGGGAATCTTCAGCCCCAGCATTTT
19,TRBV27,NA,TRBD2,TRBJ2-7,CASSPAGLAGYTGSYEQYF,TGTGCCAGCAGTCCCGCGGGACTAGCGGGTTACACGGGGTCCTACGAGCAGTACTTC
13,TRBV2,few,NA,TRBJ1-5,CASSDWGGQPQHF,TGTGCCAGCAGTGATTGGGGCGGTCAGCCCCAGCATTTT
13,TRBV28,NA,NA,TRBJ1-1,CASSLNGVAEAFF,TGTGCCAGCAGTTTAAATGGAGTGGCTGAAGCTTTCTTT
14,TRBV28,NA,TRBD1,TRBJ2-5,CASSWGQGQETQYF,TGTGCCAGCAGTTGGGGACAGGGGCAAGAGACCCAGTACTTC
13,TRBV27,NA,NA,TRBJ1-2,CASSLGQQYGYTF,TGTGCCAGCAGTTTAGGGCAGCAATATGGCTACACCTTC
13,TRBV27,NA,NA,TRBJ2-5,CASRKGVRETQYF,TGTGCCAGCAGAAAAGGGGTTCGAGAGACCCAGTACTTC
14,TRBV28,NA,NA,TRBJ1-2,CASSLSGTNYGYTF,TGTGCCAGCAGTTTGTCCGGAACTAACTATGGCTACACCTTC
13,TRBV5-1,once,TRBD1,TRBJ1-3,CASTDRGGNTIYF,TGCGCCAGCACTGACAGGGGAGGAAACACCATATATTTT
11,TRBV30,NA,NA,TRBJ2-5,CAWSEKETQYF,TGTGCCTGGAGCGAGAAAGAGACCCAGTACTTC
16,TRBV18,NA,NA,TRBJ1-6,CASSLTGIGGRSPLHF,TGTGCCAGCTCCTTAACAGGGATAGGGGGAAGATCACCCCTCCACTTT
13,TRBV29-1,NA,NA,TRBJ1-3,CSVASGVGNTIYF,TGCAGCGTTGCCTCAGGGGTCGGAAACACCATATATTTT